Listed below are T cell receptor beta chains from one sample, sequenced in a study of T cells after yellow fever vaccination. TCRdb passed the 5' RACE reads through MiXCR, listing each CDR3 protein once. The sample has around 53,000 distinct CDR3 sequences, about 6.3% seen once. Source: CD8+ T cells not binding an NS4B(214-222) dextramer, sorted from PBMCs, taken about 49 days after the first yellow fever vaccination. Receptor source: a man between 18 and 35 years old who received the YFV17D yellow fever vaccine. Both conserved end residues are part of each CDR3. The D gene is left open where the match is weak. Clone size is shown for a subset of rows, as once, few, many or a class of expanded clone.

v_gene: TRBV11-2
d_gene: TRBD2
j_gene: TRBJ2-4
abundance: many
CDR3aa: CACGGGAKNIQYF
CDR3nt: TGTGCCTGCGGGGGGGGCGCGAAAAACATTCAGTACTTC

v_gene: TRBV12-3/TRBV12-4
d_gene: -
j_gene: TRBJ1-5
abundance: -
CDR3aa: CASSYGRRNQPQHF
CDR3nt: TGTGCCAGCAGTTACGGACGTCGCAATCAGCCCCAGCATTTT

v_gene: TRBV7-9
d_gene: -
j_gene: TRBJ1-6
abundance: -
CDR3aa: CASCGEEGGSPLHF
CDR3nt: TGTGCCAGTTGCGGCGAGGAGGGCGGTTCACCCCTCCACTTT

v_gene: TRBV5-4
d_gene: -
j_gene: TRBJ1-1
abundance: few
CDR3aa: CASSLEGRKTEAFF
CDR3nt: TGTGCCAGCAGCTTAGAGGGAAGGAAAACTGAAGCTTTCTTT

v_gene: TRBV7-6
d_gene: -
j_gene: TRBJ2-7
abundance: many
CDR3aa: CASSFGQGIAYEQYF
CDR3nt: TGTGCCAGCAGCTTTGGGCAGGGGATCGCCTACGAGCAGTACTTC

v_gene: TRBV4-2
d_gene: TRBD2
j_gene: TRBJ2-5
abundance: many
CDR3aa: CASSPWSSAGGTQYF
CDR3nt: TGTGCCAGCAGCCCCTGGTCTAGCGCGGGGGGGACCCAGTACTTC

v_gene: TRBV13
d_gene: -
j_gene: TRBJ2-3
abundance: many
CDR3aa: CASSPVPGTFPF
CDR3nt: TGTGCCAGCAGCCCCGTTCCGGGGACTTTCCCTTTT

v_gene: TRBV28
d_gene: -
j_gene: TRBJ1-1
abundance: -
CDR3aa: CASSLGSNTEAFF
CDR3nt: TGTGCCAGCAGTTTGGGCTCGAACACTGAAGCTTTCTTT

v_gene: TRBV4-3
d_gene: TRBD2
j_gene: TRBJ2-2
abundance: few
CDR3aa: CASSQASGAAGELFF
CDR3nt: TGCGCCAGCAGCCAAGCAAGCGGGGCCGCCGGGGAGCTGTTTTTT

v_gene: TRBV5-6
d_gene: TRBD1
j_gene: TRBJ2-7
abundance: many
CDR3aa: CASRGDRGYEQYF
CDR3nt: TGTGCCAGCAGGGGGGACAGAGGCTACGAGCAGTACTTC

v_gene: TRBV11-2
d_gene: -
j_gene: TRBJ2-1
abundance: many
CDR3aa: CASMRDPEQFF
CDR3nt: TGTGCCAGCATGCGGGACCCTGAGCAGTTCTTC

v_gene: TRBV12-3/TRBV12-4
d_gene: TRBD1
j_gene: TRBJ1-1
abundance: many
CDR3aa: CASSLADRALEAFF
CDR3nt: TGTGCCAGCAGTTTAGCGGACAGGGCTCTCGAGGCTTTCTTT

v_gene: TRBV5-1
d_gene: -
j_gene: TRBJ2-5
abundance: few
CDR3aa: CASSLKQGGETQYF
CDR3nt: TGCGCCAGCAGCTTGAAGCAGGGGGGGGAGACCCAGTACTTC

v_gene: TRBV11-2
d_gene: TRBD2
j_gene: TRBJ2-1
abundance: few
CDR3aa: CASSLDPPAIAGSYNEQFF
CDR3nt: TGTGCCAGCAGCTTAGATCCCCCAGCAATAGCGGGGTCCTACAATGAGCAGTTCTTC

v_gene: TRBV6-6
d_gene: -
j_gene: TRBJ1-1
abundance: -
CDR3aa: CATDPANTEAFF
CDR3nt: TGTGCCACAGACCCGGCGAACACTGAAGCTTTCTTT

v_gene: TRBV7-2
d_gene: -
j_gene: TRBJ2-2
abundance: many
CDR3aa: CASSLWNTGELFF
CDR3nt: TGTGCCAGCAGCTTGTGGAACACCGGGGAGCTGTTTTTT

v_gene: TRBV4-1
d_gene: -
j_gene: TRBJ1-5
abundance: many
CDR3aa: CASSQAVSQPQHF
CDR3nt: TGCGCCAGCAGCCAAGCCGTCTCCCAGCCCCAGCATTTT

v_gene: TRBV4-1
d_gene: -
j_gene: TRBJ1-1
abundance: many
CDR3aa: CASSQGGQSEAFF
CDR3nt: TGCGCCAGCAGCCAAGGGGGGCAAAGTGAAGCTTTCTTT

v_gene: TRBV6-5
d_gene: -
j_gene: TRBJ1-5
abundance: many
CDR3aa: CASRLRQQGQPQHF
CDR3nt: TGTGCCAGCAGGCTGAGACAGCAGGGACAGCCCCAGCATTTT

v_gene: TRBV12-3/TRBV12-4
d_gene: TRBD1
j_gene: TRBJ2-1
abundance: many
CDR3aa: CASSLDRGKDEQFF
CDR3nt: TGTGCCAGCAGCTTGGACAGGGGGAAGGATGAGCAGTTCTTC

v_gene: TRBV4-3
d_gene: TRBD2
j_gene: TRBJ2-1
abundance: -
CDR3aa: CASSQVLAGDNEQFF
CDR3nt: TGCGCCAGCAGCCAAGTTTTAGCGGGGGACAATGAGCAGTTCTTC

v_gene: TRBV5-5
d_gene: TRBD1
j_gene: TRBJ1-2
abundance: few
CDR3aa: CASSPGQGDGYTF
CDR3nt: TGTGCCAGCAGCCCGGGACAGGGGGATGGCTACACCTTC

v_gene: TRBV29-1
d_gene: -
j_gene: TRBJ1-1
abundance: -
CDR3aa: CSVSPGAGEAFF
CDR3nt: TGCAGCGTTTCTCCGGGGGCAGGGGAAGCTTTCTTT

v_gene: TRBV12-5
d_gene: -
j_gene: TRBJ1-1
abundance: many
CDR3aa: CASGLYGSTEAFF
CDR3nt: TGTGCTAGTGGTTTGTATGGGAGCACTGAAGCTTTCTTT

v_gene: TRBV10-3
d_gene: -
j_gene: TRBJ1-1
abundance: many
CDR3aa: CAISGGPNTEAFF
CDR3nt: TGTGCCATCAGTGGGGGGCCGAACACTGAAGCTTTCTTT

v_gene: TRBV9
d_gene: -
j_gene: TRBJ2-1
abundance: -
CDR3aa: CASIVARERVFANEQFF
CDR3nt: TGTGCCAGCATCGTAGCTCGGGAGCGCGTTTTCGCGAATGAGCAGTTCTTC

v_gene: TRBV6-4
d_gene: -
j_gene: TRBJ1-2
abundance: -
CDR3aa: CASSDKANYGYTF
CDR3nt: TGTGCCAGCAGTGACAAGGCTAACTATGGCTACACCTTC

v_gene: TRBV7-9
d_gene: -
j_gene: TRBJ1-5
abundance: -
CDR3aa: CASSPPGQPQHF
CDR3nt: TGTGCCAGCAGCCCCCCCGGACAGCCCCAGCATTTT

v_gene: TRBV20-1
d_gene: TRBD1
j_gene: TRBJ2-5
abundance: medium-sized
CDR3aa: CSAIRGETQYF
CDR3nt: TGCAGTGCAATCAGGGGGGAGACCCAGTACTTC

v_gene: TRBV28
d_gene: -
j_gene: TRBJ2-3
abundance: many
CDR3aa: CASSPRTTDTQYF
CDR3nt: TGTGCCAGCAGTCCCCGAACCACAGATACGCAGTATTTT

v_gene: TRBV20-1
d_gene: -
j_gene: TRBJ1-1
abundance: -
CDR3aa: CSARDLRGNTEAFF
CDR3nt: TGCAGTGCTAGAGATCTGCGGGGGAACACTGAAGCTTTCTTT

v_gene: TRBV20-1
d_gene: TRBD1
j_gene: TRBJ2-2
abundance: many
CDR3aa: CSARRTGDYTGELFF
CDR3nt: TGCAGTGCTAGACGGACAGGGGACTACACCGGGGAGCTGTTTTTT

v_gene: TRBV4-1
d_gene: TRBD1
j_gene: TRBJ1-2
abundance: many
CDR3aa: CANSGTGYGYTF
CDR3nt: TGCGCCAACTCCGGGACAGGCTATGGCTACACCTTC

v_gene: TRBV4-2
d_gene: -
j_gene: TRBJ2-5
abundance: few
CDR3aa: CASSQDGGPETQYF
CDR3nt: TGTGCCAGCAGCCAAGACGGAGGGCCTGAGACCCAGTACTTC

v_gene: TRBV29-1
d_gene: TRBD2
j_gene: TRBJ2-1
abundance: many
CDR3aa: CSVEPAGGGNEQFF
CDR3nt: TGCAGCGTTGAACCGGCCGGCGGGGGCAATGAGCAGTTCTTC

v_gene: TRBV4-1
d_gene: -
j_gene: TRBJ2-1
abundance: -
CDR3aa: CASRVEHEAGEQFF
CDR3nt: TGCGCCAGCAGGGTGGAACATGAGGCGGGGGAGCAGTTCTTC

v_gene: TRBV4-1
d_gene: -
j_gene: TRBJ1-4
abundance: few
CDR3aa: CASSQDPGLDEKLFF
CDR3nt: TGCGCCAGCAGCCAAGATCCGGGGTTGGACGAAAAACTGTTTTTT

v_gene: TRBV4-1
d_gene: TRBD2
j_gene: TRBJ2-3
abundance: many
CDR3aa: CASSQDLAGVPDTQYF
CDR3nt: TGCGCCAGCAGCCAAGATTTGGCGGGGGTCCCAGATACGCAGTATTTT

v_gene: TRBV7-9
d_gene: -
j_gene: TRBJ1-1
abundance: few
CDR3aa: CASSLEETGKQPEAFF
CDR3nt: TGTGCCAGCAGCCTGGAGGAGACAGGTAAACAACCTGAAGCTTTCTTT

v_gene: TRBV12-3/TRBV12-4
d_gene: TRBD1
j_gene: TRBJ1-3
abundance: -
CDR3aa: CASSLTGASGNTIYF
CDR3nt: TGTGCCAGCAGTTTAACAGGGGCTTCTGGAAACACCATATATTTT

v_gene: TRBV29-1
d_gene: -
j_gene: TRBJ2-7
abundance: many
CDR3aa: CSVFWTEAYEQYF
CDR3nt: TGCAGCGTTTTCTGGACCGAAGCCTACGAGCAGTACTTC

v_gene: TRBV29-1
d_gene: -
j_gene: TRBJ1-5
abundance: -
CDR3aa: CSVRAWQGGSNQPQHF
CDR3nt: TGCAGCGTTAGGGCGTGGCAGGGCGGGAGCAATCAGCCCCAGCATTTT

v_gene: TRBV4-1
d_gene: -
j_gene: TRBJ2-5
abundance: many
CDR3aa: CASSQEWQLQETQYF
CDR3nt: TGCGCCAGCAGCCAAGAATGGCAGCTTCAAGAGACCCAGTACTTC

v_gene: TRBV29-1
d_gene: TRBD2
j_gene: TRBJ2-2
abundance: many
CDR3aa: CSVEDARGAGELFF
CDR3nt: TGCAGCGTTGAAGATGCACGGGGGGCCGGGGAGCTGTTTTTT

v_gene: TRBV20-1
d_gene: -
j_gene: TRBJ2-1
abundance: few
CDR3aa: CSAIDRGRNEQFF
CDR3nt: TGCAGTGCTATAGATCGGGGCAGAAATGAGCAGTTCTTC

v_gene: TRBV11-2
d_gene: -
j_gene: TRBJ2-5
abundance: -
CDR3aa: CASSLVGGWVRETQYF
CDR3nt: TGTGCCAGCAGCTTAGTCGGTGGCTGGGTGAGGGAGACCCAGTACTTC

v_gene: TRBV4-2
d_gene: TRBD1
j_gene: TRBJ2-2
abundance: medium-sized
CDR3aa: CASSQGQGDTGELFF
CDR3nt: TGTGCCAGCAGCCAAGGACAGGGGGACACCGGGGAGCTGTTTTTT

v_gene: TRBV20-1
d_gene: -
j_gene: TRBJ2-1
abundance: few
CDR3aa: CSARDFLYNEQFF
CDR3nt: TGCAGTGCTAGGGACTTTCTCTACAATGAGCAGTTCTTC